This T cell receptor beta chain is from a study of T cell clonality in common variable immunodeficiency. Study-level results: In common variable immunodeficiency, TCR beta chains reportedly carried fewer deletions and N-nucleotide insertions. Links between repertoire features and CVID complications were heterogeneity-limited.

CVID meant reduced serum IgG, IgA and/or IgM plus specific antibody deficiency. This CDR3 is 14 amino acids long. The germline V gene has CDR1 LNHDA and CDR2 SQIVND (reference sequence). The V and J ends lost 6 bases and 2 bases, in that order; junction bases with no gene match: 2. Sequencing input was equivalent genomic DNA from CVID and controls. The table came from immunoSEQ multiplex PCR; TCRdb's copy has only in-frame clones and leaves some out. The sample has some 19,000 clones, none seen only once; the top ten hold about 25%. Concerning this clone itself: Its antigen remains unidentified. The read finishes 3 residues shy of the CDR3 end, and the germline J gene is used to complete it.

The TCR was taken from a human donor with common variable immunodeficiency. The chain links TRBV19 to TRBJ2-1; TRBD2 matches 9 bases. The sample consisted of peripheral blood mononuclear cells. The CDR3 protein is CASRTSGTYNEQFF. The covered CDR3 bases are TGTGCCAGTAGGACTAGCGGAACCTACAATGAG.